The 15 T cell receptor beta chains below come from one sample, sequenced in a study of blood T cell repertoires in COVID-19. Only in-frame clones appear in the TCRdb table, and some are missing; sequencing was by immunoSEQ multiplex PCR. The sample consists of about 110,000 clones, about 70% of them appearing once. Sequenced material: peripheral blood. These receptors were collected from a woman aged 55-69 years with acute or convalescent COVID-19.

In DNA form, the CDR3 reads TGTGCCAGCAGCGGACGGGACAGGGTTTTGAACACTGAAGCTTTCTTT. It codes for CASSGRDRVLNTEAFF. The J gene is TRBJ1-1, the V gene TRBV5-6, with TRBD1 identical over 9 bases. Germline V gene lookup returns CDR1 SGHDT and CDR2 YYEEEE. This CDR3 region has 16 residues. After removal of 4 bases from V and 0 bases from J, the junction contained 7 bases not matched to a gene.

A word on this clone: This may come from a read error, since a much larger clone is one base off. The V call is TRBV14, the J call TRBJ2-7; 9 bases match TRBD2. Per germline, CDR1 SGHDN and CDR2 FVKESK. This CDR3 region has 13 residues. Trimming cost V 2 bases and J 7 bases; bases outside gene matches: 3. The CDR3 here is CASSQFAGGEQYF. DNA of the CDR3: TGTGCCAGCAGCCAATTTGCGGGGGGGGAGCAGTACTTC.

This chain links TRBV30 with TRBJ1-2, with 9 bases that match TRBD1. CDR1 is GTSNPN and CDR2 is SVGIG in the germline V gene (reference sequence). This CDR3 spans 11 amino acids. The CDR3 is CAQDRGGGYTF. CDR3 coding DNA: TGTGCACAGGACAGGGGAGGAGGCTACACCTTC.

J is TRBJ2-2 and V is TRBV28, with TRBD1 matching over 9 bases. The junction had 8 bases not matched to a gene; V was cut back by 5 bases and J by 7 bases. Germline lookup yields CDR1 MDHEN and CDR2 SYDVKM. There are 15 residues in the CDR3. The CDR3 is CASSMTGGRGGELFF. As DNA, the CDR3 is TGTGCCAGCAGTATGACAGGGGGTAGAGGCGGGGAGCTGTTTTTT.

The CDR3 coding sequence is TGCGCCAGCAGTGGCGGGGAGTCCTACGAGCAGTACTTC. Residues: CASSGGESYEQYF. This chain links TRBV10-2 with TRBJ2-7, with D perhaps TRBD2 (6 bases). The CDR3 runs 13 residues. Trimming cost V 4 bases and J 1 base, with 8 bases left between them. Germline CDR1 is WSHSY and CDR2 is SAAADI.

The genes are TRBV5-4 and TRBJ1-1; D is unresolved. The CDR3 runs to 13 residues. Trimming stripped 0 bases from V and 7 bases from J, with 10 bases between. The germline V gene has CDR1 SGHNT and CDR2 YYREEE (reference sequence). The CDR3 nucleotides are TGTGCCAGCAGCTTGGGAGGGAGGAATGAAGCTTTCTTT. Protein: CASSLGGRNEAFF.

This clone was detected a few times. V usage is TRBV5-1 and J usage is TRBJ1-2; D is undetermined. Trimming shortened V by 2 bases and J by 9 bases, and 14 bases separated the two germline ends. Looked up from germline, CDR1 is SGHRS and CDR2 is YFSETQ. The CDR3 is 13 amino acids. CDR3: CASSLGMAVSYTF. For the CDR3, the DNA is TGCGCCAGCAGCTTAGGTATGGCGGTTAGCTACACCTTC.

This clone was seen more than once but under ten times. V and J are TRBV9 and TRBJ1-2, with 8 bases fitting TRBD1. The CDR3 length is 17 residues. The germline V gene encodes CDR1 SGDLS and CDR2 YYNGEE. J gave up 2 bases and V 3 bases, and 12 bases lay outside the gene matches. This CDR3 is CASSASYNRGANYGYTF. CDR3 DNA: TGTGCCAGCAGCGCATCCTATAACAGGGGGGCCAACTATGGCTACACCTTC.

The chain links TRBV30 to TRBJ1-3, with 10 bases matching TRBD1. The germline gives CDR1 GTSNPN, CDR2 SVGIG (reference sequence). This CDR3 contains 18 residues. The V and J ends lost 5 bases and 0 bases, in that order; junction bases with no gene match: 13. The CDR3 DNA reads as TGTGCCTGGGGGCCCCGGGACAGGGGACTTTACTCTGGAAACACCATATATTTT. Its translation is CAWGPRDRGLYSGNTIYF.

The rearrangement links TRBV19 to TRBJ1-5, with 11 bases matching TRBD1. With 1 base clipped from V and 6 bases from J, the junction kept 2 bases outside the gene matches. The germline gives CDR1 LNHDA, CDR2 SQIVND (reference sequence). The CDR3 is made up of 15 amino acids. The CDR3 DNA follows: TGTGCCAGTAGTATAGCGGGACAGGGGGTTCAGCCCCAGCATTTT. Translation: CASSIAGQGVQPQHF.

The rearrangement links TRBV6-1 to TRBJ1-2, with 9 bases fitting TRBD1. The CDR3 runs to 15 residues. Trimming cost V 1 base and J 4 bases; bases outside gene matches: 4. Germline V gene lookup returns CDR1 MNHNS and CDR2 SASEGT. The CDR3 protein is CASSEEDRGLYGYTF. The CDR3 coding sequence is TGTGCCAGCAGTGAAGAGGACAGGGGACTCTATGGCTACACCTTC.

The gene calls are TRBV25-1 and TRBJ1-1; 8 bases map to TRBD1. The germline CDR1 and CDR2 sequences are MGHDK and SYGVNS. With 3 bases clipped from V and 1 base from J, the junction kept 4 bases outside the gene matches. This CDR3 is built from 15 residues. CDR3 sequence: CASSDTGGRNTEAFF. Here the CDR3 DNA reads TGTGCCAGCAGTGATACAGGGGGACGGAACACTGAAGCTTTCTTT.

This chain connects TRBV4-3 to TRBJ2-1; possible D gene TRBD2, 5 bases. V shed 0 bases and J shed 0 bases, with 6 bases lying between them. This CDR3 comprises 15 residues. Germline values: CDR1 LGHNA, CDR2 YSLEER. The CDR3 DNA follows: TGCGCCAGCAGCCAAGATGCGGGCTCCTACAATGAGCAGTTCTTC. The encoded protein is CASSQDAGSYNEQFF.

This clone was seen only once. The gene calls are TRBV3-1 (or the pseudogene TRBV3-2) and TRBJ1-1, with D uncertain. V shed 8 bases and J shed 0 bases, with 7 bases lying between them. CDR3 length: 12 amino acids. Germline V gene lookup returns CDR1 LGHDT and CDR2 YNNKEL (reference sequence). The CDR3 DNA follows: TGTGCCAGCGTCGGGGTGAACACTGAAGCTTTCTTT. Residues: CASVGVNTEAFF.

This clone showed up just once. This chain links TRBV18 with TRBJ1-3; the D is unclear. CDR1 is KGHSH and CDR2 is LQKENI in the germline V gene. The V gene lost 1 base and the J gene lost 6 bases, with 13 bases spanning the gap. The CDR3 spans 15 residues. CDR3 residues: CASSPQVEASNTIYF. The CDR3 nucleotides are TGTGCCAGCTCACCACAGGTCGAGGCTTCAAACACCATATATTTT.